This T cell receptor (beta chain) is drawn from a study of blood T cell repertoires in COVID-19. Study summary: The origin of the acute and convalescent COVID-19 samples was the United States, Italy and Spain. T cells, B-cell-depleted T cells, or PBMCs supplied cDNA or gDNA.

This CDR3 contains 17 residues. V was trimmed by 0 bases and J by 2 bases, leaving 11 bases between them. The germline gives CDR1 MNHEY, CDR2 SVGEGT. Enrollment of patients from Seattle took place during active infection, with longitudinal follow-up. As handled by the study authors: Quantification of nucleated cells was approximated via reference gene primer amplification. Produced via immunoSEQ multiplex PCR; TCRdb's table is partial and in-frame only. That table is the source of V, J and clone size, and D and trimming were worked out from the DNA. The profile covers about 210,000 clones, with 82% appearing a single time and less than 6% taken by the ten largest.

This rearrangement joins TRBV6-2 or TRBV6-3 to TRBJ2-6; no reliable D call. Sequenced: peripheral blood. The source is a woman in her sixties or seventies with COVID-19, enrolled during active disease. CDR3 bases: TGTGCCAGCAGTTACTCTTCCGGGTTGACTGGGGCCAACGTCCTGACTTTC. Protein sequence: CASSYSSGLTGANVLTF.